One and the same sample provided the 11 T cell receptor beta chains below, sequenced in a study of response to subunit inactivated influenza vaccine. TCRdb called the RT-PCR reads again in MiXCR, with one record for every CDR3 protein. In the table there are around 570,000 distinct CDR3 sequences, 6% to 9% of which are singletons. Specimen: PBMCs from blood, collected roughly 24 months after vaccination. These receptors were obtained from a man between 45 and 75 years old who received an inactivated influenza vaccine.

V and J are TRBV20-1 and TRBJ2-1; D may be TRBD2 (6 bases). This CDR3 spans 13 amino acids. Trimming pared 8 bases from V and 2 bases from J, leaving 13 bases between. CDR1 and CDR2 from the germline V gene are DFQATT and SNEGSKA (reference sequence). The CDR3, as DNA: TGCAGTTTCCTCGGGGGAACCTACAATGAGCAGTTCTTC. Translation: CSFLGGTYNEQFF.

This clonotype was observed a handful of times. The chain carries TRBV20-1 and TRBJ2-7; TRBD2 aligns across 7 bases. The CDR3 spans 14 residues. The trim removed 4 bases at V and 2 bases at J, leaving 8 bases unmatched. The V gene's germline CDR1 is DFQATT and CDR2 SNEGSKA (reference sequence). CDR3 loop: CSAIFRTRAYEQYF. CDR3 sequence (DNA): TGCAGTGCTATTTTCAGGACTAGGGCCTACGAGCAGTACTTC.

The sample holds many counts of this clonotype. The rearrangement joins TRBV12-3 or TRBV12-4 to TRBJ1-5; D unresolved. V was shortened by 3 bases and J by 7 bases, with 7 bases between the two germline ends. The CDR3 extends over 12 amino acids. The chain's CDR3 is CASSLPPQPQHF. CDR3 coding DNA: TGTGCCAGCAGTTTGCCCCCCCAGCCCCAGCATTTT.

Points on this clonotype: This could be a read error, since a much larger clone is one nucleotide away. The chain recombines TRBV6-1 with TRBJ2-3; a possible D gene is TRBD1 (6 bases). Germline V gene lookup returns CDR1 MNHNS and CDR2 SASEGT. CDR3 length equals 13 residues. Trimming shortened V by 10 bases and J by 3 bases, and 14 bases separated the two germline ends. The CDR3 is CATRSGVTDTQYF. The CDR3 region has the DNA TGTGCCACCAGGTCAGGGGTTACAGATACGCAGTATTTT.

This clonotype was detected a few times. V gene TRBV6-1 combines with J gene TRBJ2-5; either TRBD1 or TRBD2 may fit D (5 bases each). With 7 bases removed from V and 4 bases from J, the gap between germline ends came to 19 bases. The length of the CDR3 is 15 residues. Germline CDR1 MNHNS, CDR2 SASEGT. CDR3 in amino acids: CASIPRRRQGETQYF. The CDR3 region has the DNA TGTGCCAGCATCCCCCGCAGGAGGCAGGGAGAGACCCAGTACTTC.

This clonotype was seen at least ten times. The chain uses TRBV12-3 or TRBV12-4 and TRBJ2-7; D is perhaps TRBD2 (6 bases). The CDR3 runs to 15 residues. Between the trimmed V and J ends, which lost 3 bases and 5 bases, there was a span of 17 bases. This chain's CDR3 is CASSFSHGGGHEQYF. CDR3 DNA: TGTGCCAGCAGTTTCTCTCACGGAGGAGGGCACGAGCAGTACTTC.

This clonotype was observed a handful of times. Possible read error: a much larger clone is one base away. The V call is TRBV27, the J call TRBJ2-1; D remains unclear. CDR3 length: 12 amino acids. Trimming removed 6 bases from V and 3 bases from J, with 6 bases in between. The germline V gene encodes CDR1 MNHEY and CDR2 SMNVEV (reference sequence). The CDR3 DNA reads as TGTGCCAGCAGATCGGACTACAATGAGCAGTTCTTC. It encodes CASRSDYNEQFF.

J is TRBJ2-5 and V is TRBV20-1; 8 bases are a match to TRBD2. The CDR3 has 14 residues. V lost 7 bases to trimming and J lost 0 bases; unmatched junction nucleotides: 7. CDR1 and CDR2 (germline): DFQATT, SNEGSKA (reference sequence). CDR3 bases: TGCAGTGTTCGGGGGGGCCCTCACCAAGAGACCCAGTACTTC. Residues: CSVRGGPHQETQYF.

A few counts support this clonotype. The chain recombines TRBV6-2 or TRBV6-3 with TRBJ2-7; D gene uncertain. This CDR3 is built from 13 residues. CDR1 is MNHEY, CDR2 SVGEGT, per germline. The V end was cut by 4 bases, the J end by 3 bases, with 10 bases between. CDR3 bases: TGTGCCAGCAGTTGGAGATCCGTCTACGAGCAGTACTTC. Translated, it gives CASSWRSVYEQYF.

The chain couples TRBV4-2 to TRBJ2-2, with D uncertain. Between the trimmed V and J ends, which lost 0 bases and 4 bases, there was a span of 9 bases. Germline values: CDR1 LGHNA, CDR2 YNFKEQ. The CDR3 sequence is 15 residues long. Here the CDR3 reads CASSQDGLVTGELFF. As DNA, the CDR3 is TGTGCCAGCAGCCAAGATGGCCTAGTCACCGGGGAGCTGTTTTTT.

J is TRBJ1-1 and V is TRBV5-1; tentatively, D is TRBD1 (6 bases). V lost 0 bases to trimming and J lost 8 bases, with 14 bases between them. This CDR3 is built from 14 residues. Per germline, CDR1 SGHRS and CDR2 YFSETQ. The CDR3 coding sequence is TGCGCCAGCAGCTTGGCCGGACAGCCGTCAGAAGCTTTCTTT. Translating gives CASSLAGQPSEAFF.